These T cell receptor beta chains were read from a single sample in a study of blood T cell repertoires in COVID-19. Measured with immunoSEQ multiplex PCR; TCRdb has only the in-frame clones, and not every one. This repertoire shows 50,000 to 65,000 clones, about nine tenths found once; its top ten account for around 20%. The sample comprised peripheral blood. The receptors here all came from a woman aged 80 or older with COVID-19, enrolled during active disease. Both conserved end residues are part of each CDR3. The D gene is left open where the match is weak. The size of a clone is reported for some rows only, either as once, few or many, or as a class for expanded clones.

V gene: TRBV3-1/TRBV3-2; D gene: NA; J gene: TRBJ2-3; clone size: NA; CDR3 protein: CASSSNRDTQYF; CDR3 DNA: TGTGCCAGCAGCTCAAACCGGGATACGCAGTATTTT
V gene: TRBV6-5; D gene: TRBD1; J gene: TRBJ2-2; clone size: NA; CDR3 protein: CASRNRGNTGELFF; CDR3 DNA: TGTGCCAGCAGGAACAGGGGTAACACCGGGGAGCTGTTTTTT
V gene: TRBV9; D gene: TRBD2; J gene: TRBJ2-3; clone size: NA; CDR3 protein: CASSVGVFGGATDTQYF; CDR3 DNA: TGTGCCAGCAGCGTAGGTGTGTTCGGGGGGGCGACAGATACGCAGTATTTT
V gene: TRBV19; D gene: NA; J gene: TRBJ1-2; clone size: NA; CDR3 protein: CASSYFGGRDYGYTF; CDR3 DNA: TGTGCCAGTAGTTATTTCGGGGGACGTGACTATGGCTACACCTTC
V gene: TRBV12-5; D gene: TRBD1; J gene: TRBJ2-1; clone size: NA; CDR3 protein: CASGLRQGVRNEQFF; CDR3 DNA: TGTGCTAGTGGTTTGAGACAGGGGGTTCGGAATGAGCAGTTCTTC
V gene: TRBV6-5; D gene: TRBD1; J gene: TRBJ2-7; clone size: few; CDR3 protein: CASRDRTYEQYF; CDR3 DNA: TGTGCCAGCAGGGACAGGACCTACGAGCAGTACTTC
V gene: TRBV10-1; D gene: NA; J gene: TRBJ2-7; clone size: NA; CDR3 protein: CASSERGSWGEQYF; CDR3 DNA: TGCGCCAGCAGTGAGCGCGGGTCATGGGGCGAGCAGTACTTC
V gene: TRBV15; D gene: NA; J gene: TRBJ1-4; clone size: NA; CDR3 protein: CATSPRHVEKLFF; CDR3 DNA: TGTGCCACCAGCCCCCGACACGTTGAAAAACTGTTTTTT
V gene: TRBV7-9; D gene: TRBD2; J gene: TRBJ2-3; clone size: few; CDR3 protein: CASSPPVASGATDTQYF; CDR3 DNA: TGTGCCAGCAGCCCACCCGTTGCTAGCGGGGCCACAGATACGCAGTATTTT
V gene: TRBV14; D gene: TRBD1; J gene: TRBJ1-1; clone size: NA; CDR3 protein: CASSRATGGNTEAFF; CDR3 DNA: TGTGCCAGCAGCCGAGCGACAGGGGGGAACACTGAAGCTTTCTTT
V gene: TRBV2; D gene: TRBD2; J gene: TRBJ2-2; clone size: NA; CDR3 protein: CASSILAGSTGELFF; CDR3 DNA: TGTGCCAGCAGTATACTAGCGGGGTCCACCGGGGAGCTGTTTTTT
V gene: TRBV2; D gene: NA; J gene: TRBJ2-7; clone size: NA; CDR3 protein: CASSAYEQYF; CDR3 DNA: TGTGCCAGCAGCGCCTACGAGCAGTACTTC
V gene: TRBV6-6; D gene: NA; J gene: TRBJ2-7; clone size: few; CDR3 protein: CASSALDSSYEQYF; CDR3 DNA: TGTGCCAGCAGCGCGCTGGACAGCTCCTACGAGCAGTACTTC
V gene: TRBV5-1; D gene: TRBD2; J gene: TRBJ2-3; clone size: once; CDR3 protein: CASNPAGGLADTQYF; CDR3 DNA: TGCGCCAGCAATCCAGCGGGGGGGCTGGCAGATACGCAGTATTTT
V gene: TRBV19; D gene: NA; J gene: TRBJ2-1; clone size: NA; CDR3 protein: CASSSQGWNEQFF; CDR3 DNA: TGTGCCAGTAGTAGCCAGGGTTGGAATGAGCAGTTCTTC
V gene: TRBV15; D gene: NA; J gene: TRBJ1-5; clone size: NA; CDR3 protein: CATSRDSGNQPQHF; CDR3 DNA: TGTGCCACCAGCAGAGACTCGGGGAATCAGCCCCAGCATTTT
V gene: TRBV5-4; D gene: TRBD2; J gene: TRBJ2-5; clone size: NA; CDR3 protein: CASSRSTSGGRFVETQYF; CDR3 DNA: TGTGCCAGCAGCCGATCGACTAGCGGGGGGCGGTTTGTTGAGACCCAGTACTTC
V gene: TRBV30; D gene: TRBD1; J gene: TRBJ1-2; clone size: NA; CDR3 protein: CAWSVQGDYGYTF; CDR3 DNA: TGTGCCTGGAGTGTTCAGGGGGACTATGGCTACACCTTC
V gene: TRBV18; D gene: TRBD1; J gene: TRBJ1-6; clone size: NA; CDR3 protein: CASSTRTGGDSPLHF; CDR3 DNA: TGTGCCAGCTCAACCAGGACAGGTGGAGATTCACCCCTCCACTTT
V gene: TRBV5-1; D gene: NA; J gene: TRBJ1-2; clone size: NA; CDR3 protein: CASSLGQGQGYGYTF; CDR3 DNA: TGCGCCAGCAGCTTGGGTCAGGGGCAGGGCTATGGCTACACCTTC
V gene: TRBV2; D gene: NA; J gene: TRBJ2-7; clone size: NA; CDR3 protein: CASSEQGTRTRSEQYF; CDR3 DNA: TGTGCCAGCAGTGAACAGGGGACCCGAACAAGATCCGAGCAGTACTTC
V gene: TRBV7-2; D gene: NA; J gene: TRBJ1-3; clone size: NA; CDR3 protein: CASSLGGSLNTIYF; CDR3 DNA: TGTGCCAGCAGCTTAGGTGGCAGTTTAAACACCATATATTTT
V gene: TRBV21-1; D gene: NA; J gene: TRBJ2-2; clone size: NA; CDR3 protein: CASKNPEDRQNTGELFF; CDR3 DNA: TGTGCCAGCAAAAACCCCGAGGACAGGCAGAACACCGGGGAGCTGTTTTTT
V gene: TRBV2; D gene: NA; J gene: TRBJ2-2; clone size: NA; CDR3 protein: CASSDKLNTGELFF; CDR3 DNA: TGTGCCAGCAGTGATAAACTGAACACCGGGGAGCTGTTTTTT
V gene: TRBV28; D gene: NA; J gene: TRBJ2-6; clone size: NA; CDR3 protein: CASAGPSSGANVLTF; CDR3 DNA: TGTGCCAGTGCGGGTCCAAGCTCTGGGGCCAACGTCCTGACTTTC
V gene: TRBV27; D gene: NA; J gene: TRBJ2-7; clone size: NA; CDR3 protein: CASSLSPGNSYEQYF; CDR3 DNA: TGTGCCAGCAGTTTATCCCCGGGGAACTCCTACGAGCAGTACTTC
V gene: TRBV27; D gene: NA; J gene: TRBJ1-1; clone size: NA; CDR3 protein: CASSEPKGTEAFF; CDR3 DNA: TGTGCCAGCAGTGAACCTAAGGGGACTGAAGCTTTCTTT